This paragraph reports one T cell receptor beta chain. The antigen remains undetermined. Assay: immunoSEQ multiplex PCR; the TCRdb copy retains only in-frame clones and omits some. The repertoire holds about 20,000 clones, approximately 84% seen once, with around 35% in the top ten. The sample belongs to a study of T cell clones after liver transplantation. Study as a whole: Pre-transplant mixed lymphocyte reactions yielded third-party-reactive TCRbeta sequences as comparators for graft-donor-reactive sequences.

The V gene's germline CDR1 is MNHEY and CDR2 SMNVEV (reference sequence). V gave up 7 bases and J gave up 5 bases; unmatched junction bases: 12. CDR3 length equals 16 residues. Study observations and caveats: In two subjects, few donor cells limited the measurable donor-reactive repertoire.

The material was CD8+ T cells from blood, obtained less than 70 months after liver transplant. This clonotype was sampled from a human patient who received a liver transplant. Some T cells may be provided by the graft donor. The V call is TRBV27, the J call TRBJ2-1, with 9 bases lining up with TRBD1. Here the CDR3 reads CASNNPLGQGDNEQFF. The CDR3 coding sequence is TGTGCCAGCAACAATCCATTGGGACAGGGAGACAATGAGCAGTTCTTC.